This T cell receptor (beta chain) was identified in a study of response to subunit inactivated influenza vaccine. This clonotype has just a few counts. The antigen is undetermined. TCRdb independently ran MiXCR on the RT-PCR reads; one entry per CDR3 protein. Here the sample spans about 530,000 distinct CDR3 sequences, under 15% being singletons. CDR1 and CDR2 (germline): MDHEN, SYDVKM. Trimming removed 3 bases at V and 5 bases at J, with 12 bases between. This CDR3 has 14 residues. Points from the study as a whole: With each seasonal influenza vaccination, the authors suggested, few new T cells are recruited.

The specimen was PBMCs from blood, collected 40 to 50 days after vaccination. The V and J genes are TRBV28 and TRBJ2-3; tentatively, D is TRBD1 or TRBD2 (7 bases each). The receptor's source is a man aged 50-60 years who received an inactivated influenza vaccine. The CDR3 nucleotides read TGTGCCAGCAGTTTTCAGGGGGGGGAAGATACGCAGTATTTT. This sequence encodes CASSFQGGEDTQYF.